Presented here are 5 T cell receptor beta chains from one specimen sequenced in a study of T cell repertoires in cytomegalovirus infection. From the reads, TCRdb called clonotypes with MiXCR, one entry per CDR3 protein. Of 150,000 to 200,000 distinct CDR3 sequences in the sample, around 15% are singletons; the top ten hold more than 20%. The sample was PBMCs. These receptors were taken from a human donor in good health (CMV status not recorded). Some clones in this sample may be carry-over from other donors' samples.

This clonotype was detected ten times or more. This chain connects TRBV28 to TRBJ2-5; D unresolved. This CDR3 has 12 residues. V was trimmed by 4 bases and J by 5 bases, leaving 8 bases between them. CDR1 is MDHEN, CDR2 SYDVKM, per germline. CDR3 DNA: TGTGCCAGCAGTTCCTTTTGGGAGACCCAGTACTTC. Translating gives CASSSFWETQYF. The full variable domain, its missing parts supplied by reference TRBV28 and TRBJ2-5, is DVKVTQSSRYLVKRTGEKVFLECVQDMDHENMFWYRQDPGLGLRLIYFSYDVKMKEKGDIPEGYSVSREKKERFSLILESASTNQTSMYLCASSSFWETQYFGPGTRLLVL.

Only one count was recorded for this clonotype. The chain recombines TRBV7-3 with TRBJ2-3; 8 positions match TRBD1. This CDR3 has 15 residues. Germline values: CDR1 SGHTA, CDR2 FQGTGA. V shed 6 bases and J 4 bases; nucleotides not matched to a gene: 9. The CDR3 DNA is TGTGCCAGCAGTCGGACAGGGTTCCTCGCAGATACGCAGTATTTT. Protein product: CASSRTGFLADTQYF.

The gene calls are TRBV7-9 and TRBJ1-1; 12 bases line up with TRBD1. The germline V gene encodes CDR1 SEHNR and CDR2 FQNEAQ (reference sequence). Trimming removed 3 bases from V and 3 bases from J; junction bases left unmatched: 5. The CDR3 spans 16 residues. The CDR3 DNA reads TGTGCCAGCAGCTTTGGGACAGGGGGCACGGACACTGAAGCTTTCTTT. It is translated as CASSFGTGGTDTEAFF.

The chain combines TRBV29-1 with TRBJ2-5, with D unclear. Deletions cut 7 bases from V and 2 bases from J, with 17 bases between. The germline gives CDR1 SQVTM, CDR2 ANQGSEA. The CDR3 has 14 amino acids. The chain's CDR3 is CSAVILKWQETQYF. For the CDR3, the DNA is TGCAGCGCTGTGATTTTGAAGTGGCAAGAGACCCAGTACTTC.

This clonotype was detected many times. V is TRBV7-2 and J is TRBJ2-2; a possible D gene is TRBD1 (6 bases). V lost 5 bases, J lost 3 bases, and 10 bases lay in between. This CDR3 spans 14 amino acids. Germline-derived CDR1 and CDR2 are SGHTA and FQGNSA. The CDR3 DNA reads as TGTGCCAGCAGCAAGGACAGCCACACCGGGGAGCTGTTTTTT. Its protein is CASSKDSHTGELFF.